This paragraph reports one TCR beta chain. This entry comes from a study of blood T cell repertoires in COVID-19. Study context: The samples span acute and convalescent COVID-19 from the United States, Italy and Spain. In each case, the material was cDNA or gDNA derived from T cells, B-cell-depleted T cells, or PBMCs.

Trimming cost V 0 bases and J 5 bases, with 16 bases left between them. The CDR3 length is 16 residues. Germline CDR1 MNHNY, CDR2 SVGAGI (reference sequence). Original analysis: By means of reference gene primer amplification, nucleated cell counts were estimated. The repertoire was sequenced with immunoSEQ multiplex PCR; TCRdb's copy has only in-frame clones and lacks some. The V and J calls and clone size come from that table; D and trimming were worked out from the DNA. The table records tens of thousands of clones, under 95% of them present only once. The chain is built from TRBV6-6 and TRBJ2-5; D perhaps matches TRBD2 (5 bases). The sequence came from a human donor in a cohort sampled during active COVID-19. The sequenced sample was peripheral blood. The CDR3 nucleotides are TGTGCCAGCAGTTACTCGACGGGGTCACTAGGGGAGACCCAGTACTTC. It codes for CASSYSTGSLGETQYF.